This T cell receptor beta chain was profiled in a study of OX40 agonist ivuxolimab in advanced cancers. V gave up 2 bases and J gave up 5 bases, with 15 bases separating them. CDR1 is MNHEY and CDR2 is SVGAGI in the germline V gene. The CDR3 runs to 15 residues. Blood sampling took place at baseline, cycle 4 day 1, and cycle 7 day 1. Only in-frame clones appear in the TCRdb table, and some are missing; sequencing was by immunoSEQ multiplex PCR. The data show 70,000 or so clones, with over 60% seen just once and approximately 2.3% held by the top ten. The sequence derives from an adult with an advanced solid tumor such as melanoma, head and neck, liver or kidney cancer. The chain links TRBV6-5 to TRBJ1-1; D remains ambiguous. Source: CD4+ or CD8+ T cells sorted from blood, taken in a trial of the OX40 agonist ivuxolimab. The CDR3 sequence: CASSYRHSGGTEAFF. Here the CDR3 DNA reads TGTGCCAGCAGTTACCGTCACAGCGGAGGGACTGAAGCTTTCTTT.